The entry below gives a single T cell receptor (beta chain) sequence along with its context. These data originate in a study of T cell changes during pregnancy in multiple sclerosis. Trimming removed 0 bases from V and 6 bases from J, with 16 bases in between. The CDR3 covers 16 residues. Germline CDR1 LGHNA, CDR2 YSLEER. Generated by immunoSEQ multiplex PCR, the TCRdb table keeps only in-frame clones and is missing some. The sample contains 90,000 to 120,000 clones, 85% to 95% of which appear only once. The chain couples TRBV4-3 to TRBJ2-3; perhaps TRBD1 as D (5 bases). This specimen consisted of peripheral blood, obtained before pregnancy. The source of this sequence is a female donor with multiple sclerosis, enrolled in a pregnancy study. CDR3: CASSQDWRQTRDTQYF. The CDR3 coding sequence is TGCGCCAGCAGCCAAGATTGGAGACAGACGAGGGATACGCAGTATTTT.